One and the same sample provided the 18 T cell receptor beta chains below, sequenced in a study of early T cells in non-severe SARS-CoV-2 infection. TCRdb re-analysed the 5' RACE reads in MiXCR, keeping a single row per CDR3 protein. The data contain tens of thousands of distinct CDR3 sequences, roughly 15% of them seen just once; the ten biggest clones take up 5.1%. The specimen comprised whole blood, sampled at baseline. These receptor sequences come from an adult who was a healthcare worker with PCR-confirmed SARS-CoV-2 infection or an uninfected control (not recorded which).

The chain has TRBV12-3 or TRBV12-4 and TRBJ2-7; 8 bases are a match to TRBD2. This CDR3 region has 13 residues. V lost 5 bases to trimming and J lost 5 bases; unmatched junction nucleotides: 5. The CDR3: CASSRSGSNEQYF. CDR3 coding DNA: TGTGCCAGCAGTAGGAGCGGGAGTAACGAGCAGTACTTC.

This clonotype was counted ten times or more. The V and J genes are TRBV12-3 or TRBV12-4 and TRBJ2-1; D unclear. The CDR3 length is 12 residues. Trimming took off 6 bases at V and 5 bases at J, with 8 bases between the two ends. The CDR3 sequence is CASSRIDNEQFF. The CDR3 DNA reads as TGTGCCAGCAGCCGTATTGACAATGAGCAGTTCTTC.

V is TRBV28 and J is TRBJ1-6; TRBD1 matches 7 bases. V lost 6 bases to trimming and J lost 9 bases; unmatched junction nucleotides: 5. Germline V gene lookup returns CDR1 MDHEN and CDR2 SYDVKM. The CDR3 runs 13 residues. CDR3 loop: CASRLTGVSPLHF. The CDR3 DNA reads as TGTGCCAGCAGACTTACAGGGGTTTCACCCCTCCACTTT.

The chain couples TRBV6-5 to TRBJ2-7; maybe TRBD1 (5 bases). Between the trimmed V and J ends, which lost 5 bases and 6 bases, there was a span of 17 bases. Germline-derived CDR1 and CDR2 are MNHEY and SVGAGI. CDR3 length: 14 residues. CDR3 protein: CASSRGPVAAEQYF. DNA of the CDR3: TGTGCCAGCAGTAGGGGCCCGGTGGCCGCCGAGCAGTACTTC.

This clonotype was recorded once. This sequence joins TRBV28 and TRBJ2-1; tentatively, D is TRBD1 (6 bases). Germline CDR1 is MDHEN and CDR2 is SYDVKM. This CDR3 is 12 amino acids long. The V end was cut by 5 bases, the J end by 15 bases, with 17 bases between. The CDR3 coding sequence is TGTGCCAGCAGTGGGGGCCCCACCGCAGGGTTCTTC. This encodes CASSGGPTAGFF.

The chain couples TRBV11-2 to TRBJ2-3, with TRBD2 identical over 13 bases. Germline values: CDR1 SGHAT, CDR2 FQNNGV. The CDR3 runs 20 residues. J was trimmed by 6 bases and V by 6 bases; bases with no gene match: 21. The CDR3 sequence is CASRRFRTSGSEPWADTQYF. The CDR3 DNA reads TGTGCCAGCAGACGATTTCGGACTAGCGGGAGTGAACCGTGGGCGGATACGCAGTATTTT.

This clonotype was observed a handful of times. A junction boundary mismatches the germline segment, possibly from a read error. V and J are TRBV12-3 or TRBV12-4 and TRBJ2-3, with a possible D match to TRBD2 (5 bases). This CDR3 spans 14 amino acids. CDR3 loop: CASSLAVGTDTQYF. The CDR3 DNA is TGTGCCAGCAGCCTAGCCGTGGGCACGGATACGCAGTATTTT.

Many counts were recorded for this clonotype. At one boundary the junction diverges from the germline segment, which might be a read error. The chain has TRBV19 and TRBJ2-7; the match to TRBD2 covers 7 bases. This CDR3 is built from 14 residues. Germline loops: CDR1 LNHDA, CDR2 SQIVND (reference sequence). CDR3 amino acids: CASSTGGGSYDQYF. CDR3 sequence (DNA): TGTGCCAGTAGTACGGGGGGAGGGTCCTACGATCAGTACTTC. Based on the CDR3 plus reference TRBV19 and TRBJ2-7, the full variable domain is DGGITQSPKYLFRKEGQNVTLSCEQNLNHDAMYWYRQDPGQGLRLIYYSQIVNDFQKGDIAEGYSVSREKKESFPLTVTSAQKNPTAFYLCASSTGGGSYDQYFGPGTRLTVT.

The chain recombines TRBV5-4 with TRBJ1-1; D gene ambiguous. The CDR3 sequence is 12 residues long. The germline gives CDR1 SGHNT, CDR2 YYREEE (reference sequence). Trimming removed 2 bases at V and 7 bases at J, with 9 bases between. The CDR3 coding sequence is TGTGCCAGCAGCTTTCCAGCGGGTGAAGCTTTCTTT. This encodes CASSFPAGEAFF.

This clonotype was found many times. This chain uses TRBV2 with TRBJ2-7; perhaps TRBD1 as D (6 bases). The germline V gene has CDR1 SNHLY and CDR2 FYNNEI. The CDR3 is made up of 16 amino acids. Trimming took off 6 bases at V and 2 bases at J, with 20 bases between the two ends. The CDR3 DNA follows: TGTGCCAGCAGATTCGACCCTAGGACAGACACCTACGAGCAGTACTTC. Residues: CASRFDPRTDTYEQYF.

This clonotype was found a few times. For the CDR3, the DNA is TGTGCCAGCAGCTTACAGTCCTACGAGCAGTACTTC. Its protein product is CASSLQSYEQYF. The rearrangement uses TRBV11-2 and TRBJ2-7; D is uncertain. The CDR3 has 12 amino acids. Germline V gene data show CDR1 as SGHAT and CDR2 as FQNNGV. V was trimmed by 2 bases and J by 1 base, leaving 3 bases between them.

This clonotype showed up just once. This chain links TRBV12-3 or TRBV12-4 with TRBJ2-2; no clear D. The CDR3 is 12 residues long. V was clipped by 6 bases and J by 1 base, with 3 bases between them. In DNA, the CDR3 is TGTGCCAGCAGGTGGAACACCGGGGAGCTGTTTTTT. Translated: CASRWNTGELFF.

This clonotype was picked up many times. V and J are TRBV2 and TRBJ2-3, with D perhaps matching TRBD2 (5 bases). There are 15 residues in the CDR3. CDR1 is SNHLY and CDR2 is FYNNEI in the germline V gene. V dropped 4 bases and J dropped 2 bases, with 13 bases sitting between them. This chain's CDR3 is CASSGALAFTDTQYF. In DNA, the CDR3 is TGTGCCAGCAGTGGGGCCCTAGCCTTCACAGATACGCAGTATTTT.

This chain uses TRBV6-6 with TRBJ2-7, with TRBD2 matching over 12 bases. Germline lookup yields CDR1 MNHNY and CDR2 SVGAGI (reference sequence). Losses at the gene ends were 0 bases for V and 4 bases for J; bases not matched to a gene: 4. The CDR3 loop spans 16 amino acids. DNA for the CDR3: TGTGCCAGCAGTTACTCTTGGACTAGCGGGACGTACGAGCAGTACTTC. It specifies CASSYSWTSGTYEQYF.

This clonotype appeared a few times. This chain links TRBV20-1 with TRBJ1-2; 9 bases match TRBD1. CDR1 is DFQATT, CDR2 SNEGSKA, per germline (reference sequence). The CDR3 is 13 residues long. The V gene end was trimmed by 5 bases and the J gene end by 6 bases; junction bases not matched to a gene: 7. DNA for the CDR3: TGCAGTGCTTTCGACAGGGGGAGGCATGGCTACACCTTC. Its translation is CSAFDRGRHGYTF.

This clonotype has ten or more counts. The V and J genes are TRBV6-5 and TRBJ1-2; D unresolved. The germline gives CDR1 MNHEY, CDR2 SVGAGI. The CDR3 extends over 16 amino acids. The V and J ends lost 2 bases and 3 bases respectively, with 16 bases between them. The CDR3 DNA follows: TGTGCCAGCAGTTACACATTTAAGGACCGTGACTATGGCTACACCTTC. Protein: CASSYTFKDRDYGYTF.

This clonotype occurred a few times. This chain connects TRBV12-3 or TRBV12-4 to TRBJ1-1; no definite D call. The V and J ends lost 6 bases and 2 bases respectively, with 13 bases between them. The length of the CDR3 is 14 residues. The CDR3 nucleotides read TGTGCCAGCAGCCCAGCGGGGATCAACACTGAAGCTTTCTTT. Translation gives CASSPAGINTEAFF.

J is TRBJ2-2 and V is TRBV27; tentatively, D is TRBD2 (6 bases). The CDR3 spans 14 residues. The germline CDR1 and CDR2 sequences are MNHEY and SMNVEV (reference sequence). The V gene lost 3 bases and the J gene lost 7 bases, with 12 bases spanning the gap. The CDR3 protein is CASSLGGFGGELFF. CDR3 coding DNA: TGTGCCAGCAGTTTGGGGGGATTCGGCGGGGAGCTGTTTTTT.